This T cell receptor beta chain appears in the sequencing data of a study of human T cells and chemical hapten exposure. V dropped 8 bases and J dropped 2 bases, with 16 bases sitting between them. CDR3 length: 14 amino acids. The germline V gene encodes CDR1 LNHNV and CDR2 YYDKDF (reference sequence). Time point in this sample: patch test 3, about 24 weeks after DPC sensitization. Regarding treatment: therapeutic diphenylcyclopropenone sensitization with weekly scalp DPC. Only after blood had been drawn was each patch test applied. Separate cDNA molecules received unique molecular identifiers, which the library attached to them. TCRdb reprocessed the RACE reads with MiXCR, giving one entry per CDR3 protein. The sample holds more than 95,000 distinct CDR3 sequences, around 35% seen once.

The rearrangement joins TRBV15 to TRBJ2-7, with D perhaps matching TRBD1 (6 bases). This TCR was recovered from a man between 40 and 49 years old with alopecia areata. Some clones in this sample may be carry-over from other donors' samples. Sequencing used whole blood, obtained in connection with sensitization to the hapten diphenylcyclopropenone (DPC). The CDR3 is CATQPPGHTYEQYV. The CDR3 nucleotides are TGTGCCACCCAGCCCCCGGGACACACCTACGAGCAGTACGTC.